This T cell receptor (beta chain) was obtained from a study of synovial regulatory T cells in juvenile arthritis. Data came from immunoSEQ multiplex PCR; TCRdb stores just in-frame clones and leaves some out. Its table lists roughly 9,200 clones. Per germline, CDR1 MGHRA and CDR2 YSYEKL. The CDR3 loop spans 15 amino acids. The record lacks a DNA sequence. The roughly 11 donors had active juvenile idiopathic arthritis, with 3 polyarticular and 8 oligoarticular cases. This receptor was taken from a donor younger than 35 with juvenile idiopathic arthritis. The sequenced material came from Treg cells from blood. Subset denoted: remaining (HLA-DR-negative) circulating blood Treg cells. The rearrangement joins TRBV4-1 to TRBJ2-2; TCRdb's assignment of TRBD2 cannot be checked, as there is no DNA. This CDR3 reads CASSPKRGPTGELFF.